The next 26 T cell receptor beta chains were all read from a single sample in a study of T cells in tumors after PD-1 blockade. Clones were read by immunoSEQ multiplex PCR, and TCRdb kept only the in-frame ones, dropping some. Of around 19,000 clones in the sample, around 80% were seen once. Sequences were derived from PBMCs, sampled before anti-PD-1 treatment. The receptors originated from a human donor with basal cell carcinoma.

This clone was seen only a few times. The chain uses TRBV7-9 and TRBJ1-5; 9 bases align to TRBD1. Germline trimming cut 0 bases from V and 7 bases from J; bases unmatched to any gene: 10. The CDR3 sequence is 17 residues long. Germline CDR1 and CDR2: SEHNR and FQNEAQ (reference sequence). The CDR3 DNA is TGTGCCAGCAGCTTAGCGGGTGGGACAGGGTTTGGACAGCCCCAGCATTTT. It specifies CASSLAGGTGFGQPQHF.

The chain joins TRBV2 to TRBJ2-1, with TRBD2 matching 11 bases. Germline values: CDR1 SNHLY, CDR2 FYNNEI. The CDR3 is 15 residues long. Losses at the gene ends were 8 bases for V and 3 bases for J; bases not matched to a gene: 6. This chain's CDR3 is CASSPGLADYNEQFF. CDR3 in DNA: TGTGCCAGCTCCCCGGGACTAGCGGACTACAATGAGCAGTTCTTC.

This clone was counted a single time. The CDR3 coding sequence is TGTGCCAGCAGCTCGGCTGACAGGGCACCTGGGGCCAACGTCCTGACTTTC. Encoded protein: CASSSADRAPGANVLTF. The chain is built from TRBV5-6 and TRBJ2-6; 7 bases line up with TRBD1. This CDR3 contains 17 residues. Losses at the gene ends were 3 bases for V and 2 bases for J; bases not matched to a gene: 8. CDR1 SGHDT and CDR2 YYEEEE come from the germline V gene.

V is TRBV29-1 and J is TRBJ2-3; 7 bases are a match to TRBD2. V was pared by 5 bases and J by 0 bases, with 14 bases of the junction left unmatched. The CDR3 runs to 17 residues. The germline gives CDR1 SQVTM, CDR2 ANQGSEA. The CDR3 is CSVSTLGGGGSTDTQYF. CDR3 sequence (DNA): TGCAGCGTTTCTACGCTCGGTGGGGGGGGGAGCACAGATACGCAGTATTTT.

This clone has a handful of counts. In DNA form, the CDR3 reads TGTGCCAGCAGCCCTCGCCGCAGTGGGGGCTACGAGCAGTACTTC. Protein product: CASSPRRSGGYEQYF. The genes are TRBV7-9 and TRBJ2-7; D may be TRBD1 or TRBD2 (5 bases each). Germline CDR1 and CDR2: SEHNR and FQNEAQ (reference sequence). The CDR3 loop spans 15 amino acids. Deletions cut 5 bases from V and 3 bases from J, with 17 bases between.

A note on this clone: Likely a read error: the CDR3 ends without its conserved phenylalanine or tryptophan. The DNA is omitted, as the CDR3 cannot be located on it reliably, and the CDR3 follows TCRdb's listing. The J gene is TRBJ2-7, the V gene TRBV18; the table names TRBD2, a call not compared with the DNA. Germline lookup yields CDR1 KGHSH and CDR2 LQKENI. With termini counted, the CDR3 has 14 amino acids. The CDR3 region is CASSPTGTSGAPAL.

The chain is built from TRBV20-1 and TRBJ2-7; 9 positions agree with TRBD1. V lost 3 bases and J lost 7; bases outside the gene matches: 13. From germline, CDR1 is DFQATT and CDR2 SNEGSKA (reference sequence). The CDR3 extends over 15 amino acids. The CDR3 DNA reads TGCAGTGCTAGTGATCAGGACAGGGGTGTTGAGGAGCAGTACTTC. It translates to CSASDQDRGVEEQYF.

A few counts support this clone. The chain combines TRBV12-3 or TRBV12-4 with TRBJ2-5, with 9 nucleotides matching TRBD2. V dropped 8 bases and J dropped 6; count of bases not matched to a gene: 7. This CDR3 contains 13 residues. In DNA, the CDR3 is TGTGCCAGCTACAGCGGGGGGAGGAAGACCCAGTACTTC. Protein product: CASYSGGRKTQYF.

This chain connects TRBV28 to TRBJ2-7; 11 nucleotides agree with TRBD2. CDR1 is MDHEN and CDR2 is SYDVKM in the germline V gene. The CDR3 extends over 14 amino acids. The V segment lost 6 bases and the J segment 3 bases; nucleotides outside the gene matches: 4. Here the CDR3 DNA reads TGTGCCAGCAGGCCTCTAGCGGGAGGCTACGAGCAGTACTTC. Residues: CASRPLAGGYEQYF.

Concerning this clone: This CDR3 is also generated by other DNA sequences in the sample. The chain combines TRBV6-5 with TRBJ2-7; 7 bases line up with TRBD1. The CDR3 consists of 15 residues. Germline CDR1 is MNHEY and CDR2 is SVGAGI. The trim removed 6 bases at V and 5 bases at J, leaving 13 bases unmatched. CDR3 residues: CASRGGDRTLHEQYF. The CDR3 coding sequence is TGTGCCAGCAGGGGTGGGGACAGAACGCTCCACGAGCAGTACTTC.

This clone was seen a few times. The rearrangement links TRBV2 to TRBJ2-1, with TRBD2 identical over 8 bases. This CDR3 region has 19 residues. The germline gives CDR1 SNHLY, CDR2 FYNNEI. DNA for the CDR3: TGTCCCCGCAGTCACGGGGGGGCGCGGGCGGGGAGCTCCTACAATGAGCAGTTCTTC. The encoded protein is CPRSHGGARAGSSYNEQFF.

This clone was seen more than once but under ten times. The rearrangement joins TRBV2 to TRBJ2-2; 8 nucleotides align to TRBD2. Germline V gene sequence: CDR1 SNHLY, CDR2 FYNNEI. The CDR3 runs 16 residues. V shed 7 bases, J shed 2 bases, and the junction held 9 bases outside the gene matches. As DNA, the CDR3 is TGTGCCAGCAAACCGGGGGGGGTCCAAAACACCGGGGAGCTGTTTTTT. Translation gives CASKPGGVQNTGELFF.

The count of this clone is one. This chain joins TRBV4-2 and TRBJ2-5, with 9 positions matching TRBD1. Germline values: CDR1 LGHNA, CDR2 YNFKEQ. V dropped 1 base and J dropped 5; count of bases not matched to a gene: 8. The CDR3 covers 16 residues. CDR3 DNA sequence: TGTGCCAGCAGCCAAGGGGGACAGGGCGGTCGGGAGACCCAGTACTTC. Translating gives CASSQGGQGGRETQYF.

In this sample, this clone turned up a few times. The chain carries TRBV9 and TRBJ1-4; D not certain. The V gene's germline CDR1 is SGDLS and CDR2 YYNGEE. V was pared by 0 bases and J by 8 bases, with 8 bases between. The CDR3 runs to 13 residues. CDR3 residues: CASSVDGGEKLFF. The CDR3 DNA reads TGTGCCAGCAGCGTAGACGGTGGGGAAAAACTGTTTTTT.

V usage is TRBV18 and J usage is TRBJ2-1; 8 bases fit TRBD2. The V and J ends lost 5 bases and 0 bases, in that order; junction bases with no gene match: 3. This CDR3 spans 15 amino acids. The germline V gene encodes CDR1 KGHSH and CDR2 LQKENI. Written as DNA, the CDR3 is TGTGCCAGCTCATTACTAGCGGCCTCCTACAATGAGCAGTTCTTC. Translated: CASSLLAASYNEQFF.

The V gene is TRBV7-2, the J gene TRBJ2-3, with 8 bases lining up with TRBD2. V lost 1 base and J lost 6; bases outside the gene matches: 3. Germline CDR1 reads SGHTA; CDR2 reads FQGNSA. This CDR3 region has 14 residues. CDR3 sequence: CASSLVSGVDTQYF. The CDR3 nucleotides read TGTGCCAGCAGCTTAGTTAGCGGGGTCGATACGCAGTATTTT.

The J gene is TRBJ2-3, the V gene TRBV28; 10 bases are shared with TRBD2. Trimming took 11 bases from V and 3 from J; bases not matched to a gene: 11. Per germline, CDR1 MDHEN and CDR2 SYDVKM. This CDR3 contains 15 residues. DNA for the CDR3: TGTGCCCGCCCAGCGGGAGGGGTTGGTACAGATACGCAGTATTTT. The encoded protein is CARPAGGVGTDTQYF.

V is TRBV2 and J is TRBJ2-1; D is perhaps TRBD2 (7 bases). CDR1 SNHLY and CDR2 FYNNEI come from the germline V gene. CDR3 length: 19 amino acids. As DNA, the CDR3 is TGTCCCCGCAGTGAAGGGGGGGCGGGGGAGGGGAGCTCCTACAATGAGCAGTTCTTC. This sequence encodes CPRSEGGAGEGSSYNEQFF. The variable domain in full, with the rest retrieved from reference TRBV2 and TRBJ2-1, is EPEVTQTPSHQVTQMGQEVILRCVPISNHLYFYWYRQILGQKVEFLVSFYNNEISEKSEIFDDQFSVERPDGSNFTLKIRSTKLEDSAMYFCPRSEGGAGEGSSYNEQFFGPGTRLTVL.

A few counts support this clone. The CDR3 nucleotides are TGTGCCCTTAGTCGGGTTTTAGGAGGCGAGCAGTACTTC. Its translation: CALSRVLGGEQYF. This chain uses TRBV7-9 with TRBJ2-7; a possible D gene is TRBD2 (5 bases). The CDR3 has 13 residues. Trimming cost V 11 bases and J 6 bases, with 20 bases left between them. The V gene's germline CDR1 is SEHNR and CDR2 FQNEAQ (reference sequence).

The V and J genes are TRBV5-6 and TRBJ2-3; 9 bases match TRBD1. This CDR3 spans 16 amino acids. Germline V CDR1 and CDR2: SGHDT, YYEEEE. V shed 4 bases, J shed 0 bases, and the junction held 6 bases outside the gene matches. CDR3 sequence: CASSGGTGRSTDTQYF. The CDR3, as DNA: TGTGCCAGCAGCGGAGGGACAGGGCGCAGCACAGATACGCAGTATTTT. The whole variable domain, filled in from reference TRBV5-6 and TRBJ2-3, reads DAGVTQSPTHLIKTRGQQVTLRCSPKSGHDTVSWYQQALGQGPQFIFQYYEEEERQRGNFPDRFSGHQFPNYSSELNVNALLLGDSALYLCASSGGTGRSTDTQYFGPGTRLTVL.

The genes are TRBV29-1 and TRBJ1-2; D might be TRBD1 (5 bases). Trimming pared 6 bases from V and 2 bases from J, leaving 13 bases between. In germline, CDR1 is SQVTM, CDR2 ANQGSEA. This CDR3 spans 13 amino acids. The CDR3 coding sequence is TGCAGCGTCCCTTCAGGGAAGAACTATGGCTACACCTTC. It is translated as CSVPSGKNYGYTF.

The sample holds one count of this clone. The V call is TRBV3-1 (or the pseudogene TRBV3-2), the J call TRBJ2-1; 7 positions agree with TRBD2. This CDR3 comprises 18 residues. Germline V CDR1 and CDR2: LGHDT, YNNKEL (reference sequence). V lost 2 bases to trimming and J lost 0 bases; unmatched junction nucleotides: 10. The CDR3 bases are TGTGCCAGCAGCCAAATAACGGGGGGTTTAAGCTCCTACAATGAGCAGTTCTTC. Residues: CASSQITGGLSSYNEQFF.

This chain uses TRBV4-2 with TRBJ2-1, with 9 bases lining up with TRBD2. V gave up 0 bases and J gave up 9 bases; unmatched junction bases: 6. CDR3 length equals 15 residues. Germline CDR1 and CDR2: LGHNA and YNFKEQ. In nucleotides, the CDR3 is TGTGCCAGCAGCCAAGATAGGACTAGCGTAGGTGAGCAGTTCTTC. Translating it yields CASSQDRTSVGEQFF.

The CDR3 sequence: CASSRQGKGEAFF. CDR3 sequence (DNA): TGTGCCAGCAGCCGACAGGGTAAGGGGGAAGCTTTCTTT. The rearrangement uses TRBV3-1 (or the pseudogene TRBV3-2) and TRBJ1-1; 7 bases line up with TRBD1. Germline-derived CDR1 and CDR2 are LGHDT and YNNKEL (reference sequence). The length of the CDR3 is 13 residues. The ends lost 4 bases at V and 8 bases at J; junction bases unmatched: 7.

The chain joins TRBV12-3 or TRBV12-4 to TRBJ1-5; D call uncertain. This CDR3 has 13 amino acids. The V and J ends lost 3 bases and 3 bases respectively, with 6 bases between them. This chain's CDR3 is CASSFNINQPQHF. Here the CDR3 DNA reads TGTGCCAGCAGTTTTAACATCAATCAGCCCCAGCATTTT.

This clone came up a few times. The rearrangement joins TRBV19 to TRBJ1-5; the match to TRBD1 covers 11 bases. This CDR3 region has 17 residues. Germline V gives CDR1 LNHDA, CDR2 SQIVND (reference sequence). Trimming at V came to 0 bases and at J to 7 bases, leaving 8 bases not matched to a gene. The CDR3 sequence: CASSIDYRDRGLQPQHF. The CDR3 DNA follows: TGTGCCAGTAGTATAGATTACCGGGACAGGGGGTTGCAGCCCCAGCATTTT.